The 11 T cell receptor beta chains reported below all come from one sample, sequenced in a study of blood T cell repertoires in COVID-19. Sequenced by immunoSEQ multiplex PCR; TCRdb stores in-frame clones only, minus some. The sample comprises approximately 85,000 clones, about 86% of which are singletons, and about a fifth rests with the top ten. Source material: peripheral blood. Every receptor here comes from a woman older than 75 in a cohort sampled during active or convalescent COVID-19.

A few counts support this clone. V is TRBV11-3 and J is TRBJ2-5; tentative D call: TRBD1 (6 bases). CDR1 is SGHNT, CDR2 YENEEA, per germline. This CDR3 region has 16 residues. The V end lost 3 bases, the J end lost 0 bases, and 14 bases lay between the germline ends. In nucleotides, the CDR3 is TGTGCCAGCAGCTTTCTGTACAGGGTCTACCAAGAGACCCAGTACTTC. Translating it yields CASSFLYRVYQETQYF.

In its sample, this clone was seen many times. The J gene is TRBJ1-1, the V gene TRBV6-1, with D maybe TRBD1 (5 bases). Trimming left V 3 bases short and J 2 bases short, with 13 bases between. CDR1 is MNHNS, CDR2 SASEGT, per germline. This CDR3 has 15 amino acids. The CDR3 nucleotides read TGTGCCAGCAGTGACAGATGGAGGGGCAACACTGAAGCTTTCTTT. Encoded protein: CASSDRWRGNTEAFF.

CDR3 sequence: CASSSLTGGAYNEQFF. CDR3 DNA: TGTGCCAGCAGTTCTCTAACGGGAGGGGCCTACAATGAGCAGTTCTTC. V gene TRBV28 combines with J gene TRBJ2-1, with 8 nucleotides matching TRBD2. In germline, CDR1 is MDHEN, CDR2 SYDVKM. Trimming at V came to 4 bases and at J to 2 bases, leaving 7 bases not matched to a gene. The CDR3 has 16 residues.

This clone was detected only once. The chain recombines TRBV7-9 with TRBJ2-7, with TRBD2 matching 7 bases. J lost 0 bases, V lost 5 bases, and 4 bases had no gene match. Looked up from germline, CDR1 is SEHNR and CDR2 is FQNEAQ (reference sequence). The CDR3 totals 14 residues. In nucleotides, the CDR3 is TGTGCCAGCAGCCAAGGCGGGAGCTCCTACGAGCAGTACGTC. This encodes CASSQGGSSYEQYV.

The chain joins TRBV28 to TRBJ2-7; tentatively, D is TRBD1 (6 bases). Trimming took 4 bases from V and 12 from J, leaving 16 bases between them. Germline values: CDR1 MDHEN, CDR2 SYDVKM. The CDR3 spans 12 residues. CDR3 nucleotide sequence: TGTGCCAGCAGTTCGACCCAGGGGACAATGTACTTC. Its protein product is CASSSTQGTMYF.

The chain combines TRBV5-1 with TRBJ1-1; D call uncertain. CDR3 length: 14 residues. Deletions cut 2 bases from V and 6 bases from J, with 14 bases between. The germline V gene has CDR1 SGHRS and CDR2 YFSETQ. CDR3 sequence: CASSFGPGGAEAFF. The CDR3, as DNA: TGCGCCAGCAGCTTCGGCCCCGGCGGCGCTGAAGCTTTCTTT.

The rearrangement links TRBV6-2 or TRBV6-3 to TRBJ2-1, with 7 bases identical to TRBD2. Germline CDR1 reads MNHEY; CDR2 reads SVGEGT. This CDR3 comprises 13 residues. V lost 2 bases, J lost 10 bases, and 5 bases stayed unmatched. The CDR3 nucleotides are TGTGCCAGCAGTTACGGAGGAGCGGGAGAGCAGTTCTTC. This translates into CASSYGGAGEQFF.

The J gene is TRBJ2-1, the V gene TRBV29-1, with 11 nucleotides matching TRBD2. The germline V gene encodes CDR1 SQVTM and CDR2 ANQGSEA. The CDR3 extends over 15 amino acids. V shed 5 bases and J 6 bases; nucleotides not matched to a gene: 9. The CDR3 nucleotides are TGCAGCGTTCTACTGACTAGCGGGAAGGTCAATGAGCAGTTCTTC. Amino acid sequence: CSVLLTSGKVNEQFF.

The CDR3 loop is CASSRGDSNQPQHF. The CDR3 DNA sequence: TGTGCCAGCAGCCGTGGGGACAGTAATCAGCCCCAGCATTTT. This sequence joins TRBV6-5 and TRBJ1-5; 7 bases are shared with TRBD1. The CDR3 has 14 amino acids. V gave up 6 bases and J gave up 4 bases; unmatched junction bases: 6. From germline, CDR1 is MNHEY and CDR2 SVGAGI.

V is TRBV5-1 and J is TRBJ2-2, with 11 positions matching TRBD2. The CDR3 sequence is 18 residues long. CDR1 is SGHRS and CDR2 is YFSETQ in the germline V gene. The trim removed 4 bases at V and 7 bases at J, leaving 15 bases unmatched. The CDR3 DNA reads TGCGCCAGCAGCCCGTTGACTTATAGCGGGAGGGTAATCGGGGAGCTGTTTTTT. It specifies CASSPLTYSGRVIGELFF.

The chain has TRBV2 and TRBJ2-1, with TRBD2 identical over 10 bases. This CDR3 is built from 14 residues. V trimming: 7 bases; J trimming: 6 bases; junction bases outside the gene matches: 6. Germline V gene lookup returns CDR1 SNHLY and CDR2 FYNNEI. The CDR3: CASNLAGDLNEQFF. The CDR3 DNA is TGTGCCAGCAATCTAGCGGGAGATCTCAATGAGCAGTTCTTC.